A single sample gave rise to the 9 T cell receptor beta chains below, sequenced in a study of cytomegalovirus exposure and HLA in healthy donors. TCRdb keeps only in-frame clones here, not all; method: immunoSEQ multiplex PCR. The sample has about 400,000 clones, 86% seen once. The sequenced sample consisted of PBMCs. The receptors were sampled from a woman between 18 and 29 years old in good health and CMV-seronegative.

The chain joins TRBV7-8 to TRBJ2-7; 9 bases are shared with TRBD2. Germline trimming cut 5 bases from V and 6 bases from J; bases unmatched to any gene: 8. The V gene's germline CDR1 is SGHVS and CDR2 FQNEAQ. The CDR3 runs 14 residues. The CDR3 nucleotides read TGTGCCAGCAGCCCGGCAGCGGGAGGTAGCGAGCAGTACTTC. Residues: CASSPAAGGSEQYF.

The chain combines TRBV28 with TRBJ1-4, with TRBD1 matching 10 bases. Germline CDR1 MDHEN, CDR2 SYDVKM. Trimming removed 0 bases from V and 0 bases from J; junction bases left unmatched: 1. This CDR3 has 17 residues. CDR3 sequence: CASSLWGQGPTNEKLFF. The CDR3 coding sequence is TGTGCCAGCAGTTTATGGGGACAGGGGCCAACTAATGAAAAACTGTTTTTT.

This chain joins TRBV2 and TRBJ1-5, with a tentative D call TRBD1 (5 bases). Trimming removed 1 base at V and 0 bases at J, with 7 bases between. The CDR3 is 15 amino acids. Germline CDR1 reads SNHLY; CDR2 reads FYNNEI. The CDR3 DNA reads as TGTGCCAGCAGTGAAGGCGGGGGTAGCAATCAGCCCCAGCATTTT. This translates into CASSEGGGSNQPQHF.

The chain carries TRBV6-5 and TRBJ1-6; the match to TRBD1 covers 8 bases. CDR1 and CDR2 (germline): MNHEY, SVGAGI. The CDR3 extends over 15 amino acids. V lost 5 bases, J lost 7 bases, and 7 bases stayed unmatched. The CDR3 here is CASSPSGQENSPLHF. The DNA for the CDR3 is TGTGCCAGCAGTCCTTCGGGACAGGAAAATTCACCCCTCCACTTT.

The chain employs TRBV27 and TRBJ2-2, with D maybe TRBD2 (5 bases). Germline V lookup: CDR1 MNHEY, CDR2 SMNVEV (reference sequence). The germline V and J ends were trimmed by 5 bases and 3 bases, with 28 bases remaining between them. There are 20 residues in the CDR3. Here the CDR3 DNA reads TGTGCCAGCAGTCGATGGAGCGGCAGAGGCCCCTATGTAGACACCGGGGAGCTGTTTTTT. Residues: CASSRWSGRGPYVDTGELFF.

There are a few counts of this clone. The rearrangement joins TRBV28 to TRBJ1-2; no reliable D call. This CDR3 is built from 14 residues. Between the trimmed V and J ends, which lost 5 bases and 2 bases, there was a span of 12 bases. The germline CDR1 and CDR2 sequences are MDHEN and SYDVKM. The CDR3 reads CASSRARGNYGYTF. The DNA of the CDR3 is TGTGCCAGCAGTCGGGCGAGAGGGAACTATGGCTACACCTTC.

The gene calls are TRBV28 and TRBJ2-7; D is unclear. Germline CDR1 MDHEN, CDR2 SYDVKM. Trimming removed 7 bases from V and 6 bases from J, with 22 bases in between. The CDR3 runs 15 residues. Here the CDR3 DNA reads TGTGCCAGCACCCCCGCCGAGGAGTCGCCCGCCGAGCAGTACTTC. Protein product: CASTPAEESPAEQYF.

V and J are TRBV23-1 and TRBJ1-1; weak D call: TRBD1 (5 bases). TRBV23-1 is known as an ORF, though its function is uncertain. With 0 bases removed from V and 1 base from J, the gap between germline ends came to 24 bases. CDR3 size: 20 residues. The CDR3 spells CASSQSPGPDGEHRNTEAFF. The CDR3 DNA sequence: TGCGCCAGCAGTCAATCCCCAGGGCCCGACGGAGAACACCGGAACACTGAAGCTTTCTTT.

The gene calls are TRBV27 and TRBJ2-7, with D perhaps TRBD2 (6 bases). This CDR3 has 13 amino acids. Trimming cost V 4 bases and J 4 bases, with 11 bases left between them. Germline V gene data show CDR1 as MNHEY and CDR2 as SMNVEV (reference sequence). CDR3 DNA sequence: TGTGCCAGCAGTTCCCGGACTATTTACGAGCAGTACTTC. This gives the protein CASSSRTIYEQYF.